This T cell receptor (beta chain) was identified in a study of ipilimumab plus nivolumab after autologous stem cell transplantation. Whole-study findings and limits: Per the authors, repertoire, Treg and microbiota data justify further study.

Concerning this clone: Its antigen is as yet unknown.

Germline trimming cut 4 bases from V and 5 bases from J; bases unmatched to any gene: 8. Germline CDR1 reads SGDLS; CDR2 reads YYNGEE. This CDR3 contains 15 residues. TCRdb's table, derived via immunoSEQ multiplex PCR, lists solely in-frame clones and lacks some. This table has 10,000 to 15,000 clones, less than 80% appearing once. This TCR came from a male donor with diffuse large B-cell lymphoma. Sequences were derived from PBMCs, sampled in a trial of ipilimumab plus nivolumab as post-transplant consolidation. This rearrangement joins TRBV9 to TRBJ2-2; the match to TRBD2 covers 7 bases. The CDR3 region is CASSHGLVGTGELFF. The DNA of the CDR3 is TGTGCCAGCAGCCATGGACTAGTAGGGACCGGGGAGCTGTTTTTT.